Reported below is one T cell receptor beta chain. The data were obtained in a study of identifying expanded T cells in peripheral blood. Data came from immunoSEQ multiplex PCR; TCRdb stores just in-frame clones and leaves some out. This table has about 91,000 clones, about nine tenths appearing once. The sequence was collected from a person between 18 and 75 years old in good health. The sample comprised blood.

CDR3: CASSQLRTYEQYF. CDR3 DNA: TGCGCCAGCAGCCAACTCCGGACCTACGAGCAGTACTTC. This rearrangement joins TRBV4-3 to TRBJ2-7; unclear D gene. The CDR3 sequence is 13 residues long. Germline V gene sequence: CDR1 LGHNA, CDR2 YSLEER. V was shortened by 2 bases and J by 2 bases, with 7 bases between the two germline ends.